This TCR beta chain was found in a study of T cell responses to AZD1222 COVID-19 vaccine. Method: immunoSEQ multiplex PCR; TCRdb's copy keeps in-frame clones and lacks some. This repertoire shows about 140,000 clones, about 93% found once; its top ten account for approximately 4.3%. The CDR3 has 15 residues. Germline V gene data show CDR1 as SGHAT and CDR2 as FQNNGV. Losses at the gene ends were 3 bases for V and 5 bases for J; bases not matched to a gene: 6. V gene TRBV11-2 combines with J gene TRBJ2-1; the match to TRBD1 covers 8 bases. This TCR was recovered from an adult who received the AZD1222 COVID-19 vaccine. The sample here was peripheral blood, taken 28 days after the second AZD1222 dose. The CDR3 sequence is CASSFRTGTNNEQFF. In DNA form, the CDR3 reads TGTGCCAGCAGCTTTCGGACAGGGACCAACAATGAGCAGTTCTTC.